This is a list of T cell receptor beta chains from one sample in a study of T cell responses to AZD1222 COVID-19 vaccine. Clones were read by immunoSEQ multiplex PCR, and TCRdb kept only the in-frame ones, dropping some. The repertoire includes 150,000 to 180,000 clones, approximately 87% of them detected once, and about 5% sits in the top ten. Sequences were derived from peripheral blood, sampled on day 0 of MenACWY control vaccination. All receptors come from an adult in good health. CDR3s include the opening cysteine and the closing phenylalanine or tryptophan. D genes are given only for firm matches. Some rows have no size entry. The others give once, few or many, or a class for an expanded clone.

clone_size	cdr3_length	v_call	j_call	d_call	cdr3_nt	cdr3_aa
NA	16	TRBV28	TRBJ1-5	TRBD1	TGTGCCAGCAGTTCGCCCGGACAGGGGGCCAATCAGCCCCAGCATTTT	CASSSPGQGANQPQHF
few	13	TRBV6-5	TRBJ1-2	NA	TGTGCCAGCAGCCCGGGGTCTAACTATGGCTACACCTTC	CASSPGSNYGYTF
NA	13	TRBV2	TRBJ1-2	NA	TGTGCCAGCATCCTCGCGGGAGACTATGGCTACACCTTC	CASILAGDYGYTF
NA	13	TRBV27	TRBJ1-2	NA	TGTGCCAGCAGTCCGAGAGCTAACTATGGCTACACCTTC	CASSPRANYGYTF
NA	14	TRBV19	TRBJ1-6	NA	TGTGCCAGTAGTATTGAGACAGGCGGGACGCCCCTCCACTTT	CASSIETGGTPLHF
NA	15	TRBV27	TRBJ1-1	TRBD1	TGTGCCAGCAGAGGGGGCTCAAGAAGGAACACTGAAGCTTTCTTT	CASRGGSRRNTEAFF
NA	14	TRBV2	TRBJ2-7	TRBD2	TGTGCCAGCAGGTCTCTAGCGGACTCCTACGAGCAGTACTTC	CASRSLADSYEQYF
NA	14	TRBV28	TRBJ2-5	TRBD2	TGTGCCAGCAGTCAGGGACTACCCCCAGAGCCCCAGTACTTC	CASSQGLPPEPQYF
NA	13	TRBV6-5	TRBJ1-5	NA	TGTGCCAGCAGTCCGGAGCTACGTAGCTATGGGCATTTT	CASSPELRSYGHF
NA	13	TRBV7-2	TRBJ2-2	NA	TGTGCCAGCAGCTTCGGGGCCCCCGGGGAGCTGTTTTTT	CASSFGAPGELFF
NA	11	TRBV5-5	TRBJ2-1	NA	TGTGCCAGCAGCTTGGTTGCGGAACAGTTCTTC	CASSLVAEQFF
NA	15	TRBV6-5	TRBJ2-7	NA	TGTGCCAGCAGTTACGGCCCTCCGAGCTCCTACGAGCAGTACTTC	CASSYGPPSSYEQYF
NA	16	TRBV5-1	TRBJ2-2	TRBD1	TGCGCCAGCAGCTTGGATCGGGACAGGAACACCGGGGAGCTGTTTTTT	CASSLDRDRNTGELFF
NA	12	TRBV20-1	TRBJ2-7	NA	TGCAGTGCTAGTTGGGAGGCGGGGGAGCAGTACTTC	CSASWEAGEQYF
NA	15	TRBV3-1/TRBV3-2	TRBJ1-1	TRBD1	TGTGCCAGCAGCCCGCGGACAGGGGAAGGCGCTGAAGCTTTCTTT	CASSPRTGEGAEAFF
NA	15	TRBV2	TRBJ1-4	TRBD1	TGTGCCAGCAGCCTTGAAGGGACAGCGAATGAAAAACTGTTTTTT	CASSLEGTANEKLFF
NA	18	TRBV7-3	TRBJ2-6	NA	TGTGCCAGCAGCTTAAGGGTCGCAGGGGAATCTGGGGCCAACGTCCTGACTTTC	CASSLRVAGESGANVLTF
NA	14	TRBV19	TRBJ1-1	NA	TGTGCCAGTACTCCGGGGGTATTGGACACTGAAGCTTTCTTT	CASTPGVLDTEAFF
NA	13	TRBV4-3	TRBJ1-4	NA	TGCGCCAGCAGCCAAGTTCGTGTTGAAAAACTGTTTTTT	CASSQVRVEKLFF
NA	11	TRBV5-5	TRBJ2-1	NA	TGTGCCAGCAGCTTGGTTGACGAGCAGTTCTTC	CASSLVDEQFF
NA	13	TRBV29-1	TRBJ1-1	NA	TGCAGCGTTGACAGGGCAATGAACACTGAAGCTTTCTTT	CSVDRAMNTEAFF
NA	12	TRBV3-1/TRBV3-2	TRBJ1-1	NA	TGTGCCTCTCGGAGGGGGAACACTGAAGCTTTCTTT	CASRRGNTEAFF